The following is a TCR beta chain sequence with its context. Its binding antigen is unknown. This sample was taken from a study of T cell clusters in autoimmune cytopenias (dated by TCRdb to between 2018 and 2020). Study-level background: Per sample, TRB sequencing gave a median depth of roughly 52,000 reads and a median of 2,350 distinct TRB clonotypes. Alongside healthy, CLL and autoimmune hepatitis controls, autoimmune cytopenia patients had their peripheral blood TRB and IGH repertoires sequenced at active disease and again during treatment follow-up. The goal of the study was to determine whether autoimmune cytopenia patients have a disease-specific immune repertoire signature that could serve as a blood-based biomarker.

On the study overall, not on this receptor specifically: The T cell clusters were defined only in silico, and the functional role of the clusters was left to be validated experimentally. Healthy donors showed around 2.9-fold more exclusive TRB clusters than active autoimmune hepatitis patients, consistent with an autoimmunity-wide signature. GLIPH suggested that primary autoimmune cytopenia patients lacked physiological T cell clusters: 40 to 60 clusters were exclusive to healthy donors versus fewer than 20 exclusive to patients. In the comparison of secondary cytopenia with CLL, no cluster-lack signature showed up, apparently because the dominant lymphoma-associated repertoire masked the signature. TRB repertoire shifts, with less even repertoires in secondary cytopenia and CLL, mostly reflected lymphoma bias rather than autoimmunity.

To amplify TRB rearrangements, a touch-down multiplex PCR protocol was run with the TRB-A and TRB-B primer pools combined in a single tube. Illumina adapters and sample indices were attached to the amplicons through two consecutive PCR reactions using Phusion HS II polymerase. The amplicons were purified from gel with the NucleoSpin Gel and PCR Clean-up kit, after which the amplicons were quantified by Qubit and checked for quality on an Agilent 2100 Bioanalyzer. Sequencing of the libraries was done on an Illumina MiSeq with paired-end, single-indexed, 600-cycle runs. Turning to the authors' computational methods: MiXCR version 2.1.12 with the default MiXCR reference library was used to align and assemble TRB reads. A clone was defined by each unique CDR3 nucleotide sequence, and the analysis included only productive sequences supported by at least two reads. To assess repertoire diversity, an R script computed alpha-parameterized diversity profiles (alpha 0 to 5), which included the Shannon (alpha 1) and Simpson (alpha 2) indices. Combinatorial TRB VJ usage was calculated with the tcR package and was compared between cohorts by principal component analysis performed with ade4. GLIPH clustering of TCRbeta CDR3s was carried out on cohort pairs matched by age and read depth, and cluster frequencies were compared by Wilcoxon test. TCRdb reprocessed the reads and provides one entry for every CDR3 protein sequence; no DNA is given. Here the V and J calls rest on TCRdb's processing, not on the authors' analysis. This sample's table contains about 8,800 distinct CDR3 sequences. The top ten hold around 3.9% of the sample.

Per sample, around 250 ng of peripheral blood genomic DNA, tens of thousands of genome equivalents, was used for TRB amplification. Taken from the germline V gene, the CDR1 and CDR2 loops are KGHSH and LQKENI. The CDR3, cysteine through phenylalanine, is 16 amino acids long. No DNA sequence is on record. The sample taken for sequencing was peripheral blood. The receptor was isolated from a human donor with an autoimmune cytopenia or autoimmune hepatitis (not recorded which). The chain is made from TRBV18 and TRBJ2-1; the TRBD1 assignment by TCRdb is unverifiable without DNA. The CDR3 sequence is CASSPRTGVSYNEQFF.